The 20 T cell receptor beta chains below were found in one sample sequenced in a study of blood T cell repertoires in COVID-19. Here immunoSEQ multiplex PCR was the method, and the copy in TCRdb shows in-frame clones only, minus some. The table includes around 210,000 clones, around 90% detected once. The sample was PBMCs or T cells enriched from blood (not recorded which). All receptors derive from a woman in her late teens or twenties who had recovered from COVID-19.

The chain has TRBV24-1 and TRBJ1-2; D may be TRBD1 (6 bases). The CDR3 has 15 residues. The germline V gene encodes CDR1 KGHDR and CDR2 SFDVKD. The V gene lost 4 bases and the J gene lost 4 bases, with 15 bases spanning the gap. CDR3 amino acids: CATSDRADRPYGYTF. DNA of the CDR3: TGTGCCACCAGTGACCGAGCAGACAGGCCCTATGGCTACACCTTC.

This clone occurred a few times. The V and J genes are TRBV5-1 and TRBJ1-1; 11 positions match TRBD1. The J segment lost 7 bases and the V segment lost 4 bases, leaving 9 bases of the junction unmatched. Germline values: CDR1 SGHRS, CDR2 YFSETQ. The length of the CDR3 is 15 residues. CDR3: CASSLRTGGDGEAFF. DNA of the CDR3: TGCGCCAGCAGCCTTAGGACAGGGGGCGACGGTGAAGCTTTCTTT.

The chain employs TRBV5-1 and TRBJ2-3, with a weak D call TRBD2 (5 bases). V was cut by 2 bases and J by 7 bases, with 14 bases left in between. The germline gives CDR1 SGHRS, CDR2 YFSETQ. The CDR3 is 14 residues long. CDR3 sequence: CASSFPEPGNTQYF. CDR3 in DNA: TGCGCCAGCAGCTTCCCCGAACCCGGGAATACGCAGTATTTT. The whole variable domain, remainder taken from reference TRBV5-1 and TRBJ2-3, is KAGVTQTPRYLIKTRGQQVTLSCSPISGHRSVSWYQQTPGQGLQFLFEYFSETQRNKGNFPGRFSGRQFSNSRSEMNVSTLELGDSALYLCASSFPEPGNTQYFGPGTRLTVL.

The CDR3: CASSRTGGQETQYF. The DNA of the CDR3 is TGTGCCAGCAGCCGGACAGGGGGACAAGAGACCCAGTACTTC. This rearrangement joins TRBV7-9 to TRBJ2-5, with 10 bases lining up with TRBD1. CDR1 is SEHNR and CDR2 is FQNEAQ in the germline V gene (reference sequence). CDR3 length: 14 residues. The junction had 2 bases not matched to a gene; V was cut back by 5 bases and J by 2 bases.

V and J are TRBV2 and TRBJ1-5; 7 bases align to TRBD1. CDR3 length: 15 amino acids. V lost 6 bases to trimming and J lost 2 bases; unmatched junction nucleotides: 7. Germline V CDR1 and CDR2: SNHLY, FYNNEI. The CDR3 here is CASRVDRVGNQPQHF. CDR3 nucleotide sequence: TGTGCCAGCAGGGTCGACAGGGTGGGCAATCAGCCCCAGCATTTT.

DNA of the CDR3: TGTGCCAGCAGCCCAGGGATCCAAGAGACCCAGTACTTC. Residues: CASSPGIQETQYF. V usage is TRBV11-3 and J usage is TRBJ2-5, with D possibly being TRBD1 (5 bases). The CDR3 is made up of 13 amino acids. The V end was cut by 5 bases, the J end by 1 base, with 8 bases between. CDR1 is SGHNT and CDR2 is YENEEA in the germline V gene.

This chain links TRBV7-3 with TRBJ1-1, with D possibly matching TRBD1 (5 bases). This CDR3 spans 13 amino acids. V shed 4 bases and J shed 2 bases, with 8 bases lying between them. From germline, CDR1 is SGHTA and CDR2 FQGTGA. The CDR3 DNA follows: TGTGCCAGCAGCTACGACAGCAACACTGAAGCTTTCTTT. Translating gives CASSYDSNTEAFF.

This clone was seen a few times. The J gene is TRBJ1-1, the V gene TRBV5-1; D perhaps matches TRBD1 (5 bases). Germline V lookup: CDR1 SGHRS, CDR2 YFSETQ. V shed 1 base and J shed 4 bases, with 14 bases lying between them. This CDR3 contains 15 residues. In nucleotides, the CDR3 is TGCGCCAGCAGCTTGAATCAGGGCGGTGGCACTGAAGCTTTCTTT. Translation gives CASSLNQGGGTEAFF.

The chain has TRBV7-2 and TRBJ2-3; 8 nucleotides line up with TRBD2. The V gene end was trimmed by 1 base and the J gene end by 3 bases; junction bases not matched to a gene: 9. The CDR3 length is 17 residues. Germline values: CDR1 SGHTA, CDR2 FQGNSA. Here the CDR3 reads CASSLVGWGLGTDTQYF. The CDR3 nucleotides read TGTGCCAGCAGCTTAGTCGGGTGGGGACTAGGAACAGATACGCAGTATTTT.

The genes are TRBV30 and TRBJ1-4; TRBD1 aligns across 10 bases. Trimming at V came to 3 bases and at J to 7 bases, leaving 2 bases not matched to a gene. Germline V gene sequence: CDR1 GTSNPN, CDR2 SVGIG (reference sequence). The CDR3 runs 13 residues. CDR3 region: CAWRGQGREKLFF. CDR3 in DNA: TGTGCCTGGAGGGGACAGGGGCGTGAAAAACTGTTTTTT.

In its sample, this clone was seen once. The chain carries TRBV10-3 and TRBJ2-3; 9 bases are a match to TRBD2. Germline CDR1 is ENHRY and CDR2 is SYGVKD. V trimming: 2 bases; J trimming: 2 bases; junction bases outside the gene matches: 5. The CDR3 totals 16 residues. Here the CDR3 reads CAISELQRGATDTQYF. CDR3 in DNA: TGTGCCATCAGTGAGCTGCAGCGGGGGGCCACAGATACGCAGTATTTT.

The V gene is TRBV5-5, the J gene TRBJ2-7; D is perhaps TRBD1 (6 bases). V was cut by 4 bases and J by 7 bases, with 15 bases left in between. Germline CDR1 reads SGHKS; CDR2 reads YYEKEE (reference sequence). This CDR3 has 13 amino acids. CDR3 bases: TGTGCCAGCAGCCGACAGGCTGAGTGGGAGCAGTACTTC. Translation gives CASSRQAEWEQYF.

The V gene is TRBV27, the J gene TRBJ1-6; 8 positions agree with TRBD1. The CDR3 sequence is 15 residues long. V lost 1 base to trimming and J lost 11 bases; unmatched junction nucleotides: 7. The germline V gene encodes CDR1 MNHEY and CDR2 SMNVEV (reference sequence). The CDR3 loop is CASSLYGDRFTPLHF. The DNA for the CDR3 is TGTGCCAGCAGTTTATACGGGGACAGGTTCACACCCCTCCACTTT.

V is TRBV2 and J is TRBJ1-1; 7 bases map to TRBD1. CDR1 is SNHLY and CDR2 is FYNNEI in the germline V gene. V dropped 4 bases and J dropped 4; count of bases not matched to a gene: 6. The CDR3 sequence is 14 residues long. CDR3 residues: CASSGQGPSTEAFF. CDR3 DNA: TGTGCCAGCAGTGGACAGGGCCCGAGCACTGAAGCTTTCTTT.

The chain employs TRBV6-1 and TRBJ2-7; possibly TRBD1 for D (6 bases). CDR1 is MNHNS, CDR2 SASEGT, per germline. The CDR3 covers 13 residues. Trimming removed 6 bases at V and 3 bases at J, with 12 bases between. The DNA for the CDR3 is TGTGCCAGCAGCCGGGACACCAACTACGAGCAGTACTTC. Its translation is CASSRDTNYEQYF.

V gene TRBV5-1 combines with J gene TRBJ2-4, with D tentatively TRBD2 (5 bases). This CDR3 is 12 amino acids long. Germline CDR1 SGHRS, CDR2 YFSETQ. V was pared by 2 bases and J by 8 bases, with 8 bases between. CDR3 in DNA: TGCGCCAGCAGCTTCGGGGATTACATTCAGTACTTC. It codes for CASSFGDYIQYF. The full variable domain, in which reference TRBV5-1 and TRBJ2-4 provide the parts outside the CDR3, is KAGVTQTPRYLIKTRGQQVTLSCSPISGHRSVSWYQQTPGQGLQFLFEYFSETQRNKGNFPGRFSGRQFSNSRSEMNVSTLELGDSALYLCASSFGDYIQYFGAGTRLSVL.

In its sample, this clone was seen once. This rearrangement joins TRBV1 to TRBJ1-5; the table calls TRBD1, which could not be checked here. TRBV1 is noted as a pseudogene. This CDR3 region has 15 residues. As DNA, the CDR3 is TGCACCAGCTCGTCACAGGGTCGAGGCAATCAGCCCCAGCATTTT. Translated: CTSSSQGRGNQPQHF.

The genes are TRBV27 and TRBJ2-7; D possibly corresponds to TRBD1 (5 bases). Trimming removed 2 bases from V and 0 bases from J, with 11 bases in between. Germline V gives CDR1 MNHEY, CDR2 SMNVEV (reference sequence). The CDR3 is made up of 15 amino acids. CDR3 amino acids: CASSLRGYSSYEQYF. DNA for the CDR3: TGTGCCAGCAGTTTAAGGGGTTATAGCTCCTACGAGCAGTACTTC.

The CDR3: CASSIRQGDNSPLHF. Written as DNA, the CDR3 is TGCGCCAGCAGCATACGACAGGGGGACAATTCACCCCTCCACTTT. V and J are TRBV5-1 and TRBJ1-6; 9 bases agree with TRBD1. CDR3 length: 15 amino acids. The ends lost 4 bases at V and 7 bases at J; junction bases unmatched: 6. CDR1 SGHRS and CDR2 YFSETQ come from the germline V gene.

The gene calls are TRBV12-3 or TRBV12-4 and TRBJ1-2; D ambiguous. Trimming shortened V by 0 bases and J by 4 bases, and 6 bases separated the two germline ends. CDR3 length: 13 residues. The CDR3 DNA follows: TGTGCCAGCAGTTTAGCCGGGAGCTATGGCTACACCTTC. Protein sequence: CASSLAGSYGYTF.